This T cell receptor (beta chain) was captured by sequencing in a study of blood T cell repertoires in COVID-19. Study background: From the United States, Italy and Spain came samples of acute and convalescent COVID-19. From T cells, B-cell-depleted T cells, or PBMCs came the material, which was cDNA or gDNA.

Original analysis: Nucleated cell counts were estimated from reference gene primer amplification. The assay was immunoSEQ multiplex PCR, and TCRdb's table has in-frame clones only and misses some. Clonal size and the V and J genes are those of that table, whereas D and trimming came from the DNA. The repertoire holds 70,000 to 85,000 clones, roughly 87% seen once, with around 12% in the top ten. The CDR3 runs 15 residues. Germline V gene lookup returns CDR1 SGHVS and CDR2 FNYEAQ. Trimming removed 2 bases from V and 1 base from J, with 9 bases in between. The rearrangement joins TRBV7-6 to TRBJ1-3; possibly TRBD1 for D (5 bases). The source material was peripheral blood. The receptor was derived from a man older than 75 with acute or convalescent COVID-19. The CDR3 DNA follows: TGTGCCAGCAGCTTAAATCAGGGTTCTGGAAACACCATATATTTT. This codes for CASSLNQGSGNTIYF.